The 9 T cell receptor beta chains below come from one sample, sequenced in a study of T cells in Graves' hyperthyroidism and ophthalmopathy. Researchers took RNA transcripts and amplified the TCR beta CDR3 regions from them. The study used the HTBI primer set for a first-round RT-PCR of the TCR CDR3. One entry per CDR3 protein results from TCRdb running MiXCR on the multiplex PCR reads. The sample holds 750,000 to 950,000 distinct CDR3 sequences, 35% to 40% seen once. Sequenced: blood. These receptors all stem from a man aged 18 to 29 with Graves' hyperthyroidism.

This clonotype was recorded at least ten times. The rearrangement joins TRBV2 to TRBJ1-2; D is unclear. V was clipped by 4 bases and J by 1 base, with 7 bases between them. In germline, CDR1 is SNHLY, CDR2 FYNNEI. CDR3 size: 13 residues. CDR3 DNA sequence: TGTGCCAGCAGTGCGCACGATAACTATGGCTACACCTTC. Translation gives CASSAHDNYGYTF.

Only a few counts were recorded for this clonotype. CDR3 DNA: TGTGCCAGCAGCGACTGGACAGTCAGTGGCTACACCTTC. Translation gives CASSDWTVSGYTF. This chain links TRBV2 with TRBJ1-2; the D gene is possibly TRBD1 (6 bases). V shed 6 bases and J shed 7 bases, with 15 bases lying between them. The CDR3 totals 13 residues. In germline, CDR1 is SNHLY, CDR2 FYNNEI.

In this sample, this clonotype turned up a few times. The chain is built from TRBV5-4 and TRBJ2-5, with D perhaps TRBD2 (5 bases). Germline loops: CDR1 SGHNT, CDR2 YYREEE (reference sequence). The germline V and J ends were trimmed by 4 bases and 2 bases, with 15 bases remaining between them. This CDR3 comprises 15 residues. The CDR3 bases are TGTGCCAGCAGCACTGCCGGAGGCAGGCAAGAGACCCAGTACTTC. Translated: CASSTAGGRQETQYF. Together with reference TRBV5-4 and TRBJ2-5, the CDR3 gives the full variable domain: ETGVTQSPTHLIKTRGQQVTLRCSSQSGHNTVSWYQQALGQGPQFIFQYYREEENGRGNFPPRFSGLQFPNYSSELNVNALELDDSALYLCASSTAGGRQETQYFGPGTRLLVL.

CDR3 nucleotides: TGTGCCAGCAGTTCCCTGGGGGAGGTCCAGTACTTC. The encoded protein is CASSSLGEVQYF. V gene TRBV27 combines with J gene TRBJ2-5; tentative D call: TRBD2 (6 bases). Trimming stripped 4 bases from V and 10 bases from J, with 13 bases between. The germline V gene has CDR1 MNHEY and CDR2 SMNVEV (reference sequence). The CDR3 has 12 residues.

Only a few counts were recorded for this clonotype. The rearrangement links TRBV5-6 to TRBJ2-7; 7 nucleotides align to TRBD1. V shed 2 bases and J 6 bases; nucleotides not matched to a gene: 5. The CDR3 runs to 13 residues. Germline CDR1 reads SGHDT; CDR2 reads YYEEEE. The CDR3 DNA reads as TGTGCCAGCAGCTTAGACAGGGAGTTCGAGCAGTACTTC. Residues: CASSLDREFEQYF.

The chain is built from TRBV20-1 and TRBJ2-5; 12 nucleotides match TRBD2. Germline V lookup: CDR1 DFQATT, CDR2 SNEGSKA (reference sequence). V shed 5 bases and J 3 bases; nucleotides not matched to a gene: 4. The length of the CDR3 is 14 residues. CDR3 coding DNA: TGCAGTGCTCAGACTAGCGGGAGAGAAGAGACCCAGTACTTC. It yields the protein CSAQTSGREETQYF.

This clonotype showed up many times. This CDR3 is CSVVGTSGDESPPYEQYF. The CDR3 nucleotides read TGCAGCGTCGTTGGGACTAGCGGGGACGAAAGCCCGCCCTACGAGCAGTACTTC. The chain carries TRBV29-1 and TRBJ2-7, with 13 bases aligning to TRBD2. Trimming at V came to 6 bases and at J to 2 bases, leaving 16 bases not matched to a gene. The CDR3 has 18 amino acids. Germline CDR1 reads SQVTM; CDR2 reads ANQGSEA.

In its sample, this clonotype was seen many times. CDR3: CSASAATSDYEQYF. Here the CDR3 DNA reads TGCAGTGCTAGTGCGGCGACGAGTGACTACGAGCAGTACTTC. This chain links TRBV20-1 with TRBJ2-7; D gene unclear. V shed 3 bases and J shed 3 bases, with 15 bases lying between them. The CDR3 has 14 amino acids. Germline loops: CDR1 DFQATT, CDR2 SNEGSKA (reference sequence).

The J gene is TRBJ2-3, the V gene TRBV29-1; perhaps TRBD2 as D (6 bases). With 3 bases removed from V and 5 bases from J, the gap between germline ends came to 9 bases. This CDR3 comprises 12 residues. The germline CDR1 and CDR2 sequences are SQVTM and ANQGSEA. The CDR3 DNA reads as TGCAGCGTTGAGACAGCGGGAGATACGCAGTATTTT. This encodes CSVETAGDTQYF.